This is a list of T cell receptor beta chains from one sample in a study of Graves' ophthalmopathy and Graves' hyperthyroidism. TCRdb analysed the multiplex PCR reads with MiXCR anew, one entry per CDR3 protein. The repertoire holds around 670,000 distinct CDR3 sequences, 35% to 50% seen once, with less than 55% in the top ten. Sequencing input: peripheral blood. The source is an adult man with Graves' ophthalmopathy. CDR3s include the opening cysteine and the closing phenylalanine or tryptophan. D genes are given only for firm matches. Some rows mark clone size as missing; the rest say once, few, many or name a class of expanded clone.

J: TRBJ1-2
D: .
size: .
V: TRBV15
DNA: TGTGCCACCAGCAGAGGCACAGGTGATCGCTATGGCTACACCTTC
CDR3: CATSRGTGDRYGYTF

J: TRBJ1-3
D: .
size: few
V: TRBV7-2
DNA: TGTGCCAGCAGCTCCGGGGGTTCTTTTACTGGAAACACCATATATTTT
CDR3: CASSSGGSFTGNTIYF

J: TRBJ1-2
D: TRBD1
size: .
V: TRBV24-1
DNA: TGTGCCACCAGTGACTACAGGGGTCCCAACTATGGCTACACCTTC
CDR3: CATSDYRGPNYGYTF

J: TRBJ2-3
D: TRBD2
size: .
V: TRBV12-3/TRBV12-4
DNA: TGTGCCAGCACTTTAGATGGGACTAGCGGGAGCACAGATACGCAGTATTTT
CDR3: CASTLDGTSGSTDTQYF

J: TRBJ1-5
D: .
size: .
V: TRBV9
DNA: TGTGCCAGCAGCGTAGAAGGGGCGGATCAGCCCCAGCATTTT
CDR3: CASSVEGADQPQHF

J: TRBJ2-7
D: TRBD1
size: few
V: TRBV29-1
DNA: TGCAGCGTTGAGGGATTCAGGACAGGGGGGTACGAGCAGTACTTC
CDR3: CSVEGFRTGGYEQYF

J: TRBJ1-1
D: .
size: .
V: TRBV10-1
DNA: TGCGCCAGCAGCCCCGGGGGACATGGAGCTTTCTTT
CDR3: CASSPGGHGAFF

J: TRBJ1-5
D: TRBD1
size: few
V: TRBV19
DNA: TGTGCCAGTAGCGCGGTCGGACAGGGAATGAATCAGCCCCAGCATTTT
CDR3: CASSAVGQGMNQPQHF

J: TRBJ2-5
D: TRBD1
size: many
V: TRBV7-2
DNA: TGTGCCAGCATCGGGTGGGGGACAGGGCAAGAGACCCAGTACTTC
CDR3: CASIGWGTGQETQYF

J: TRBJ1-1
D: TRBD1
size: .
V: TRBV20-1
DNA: TGCAGTGCTAGGCCAGGGGGCAAAGCTTTCTTT
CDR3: CSARPGGKAFF

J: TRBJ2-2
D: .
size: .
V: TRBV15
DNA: TGTGCCACCAGCAGGAACAGGGTTGGGACCGGGGAGCTGTTTTTT
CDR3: CATSRNRVGTGELFF

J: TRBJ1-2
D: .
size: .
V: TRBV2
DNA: TGTGCCAGCAACTCAGACGACAGACGCTATGGCTACACCTTC
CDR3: CASNSDDRRYGYTF

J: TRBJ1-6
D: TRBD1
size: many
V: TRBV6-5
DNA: TGTGCCAGCAGTTACACGACAGGGGAGGATTCACCCCTCCACTTT
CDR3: CASSYTTGEDSPLHF

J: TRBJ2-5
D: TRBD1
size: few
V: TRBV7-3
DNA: TGTGCCAGCAGCCGGACAGGGACGGAGGGAGAGACCCAGTACTTC
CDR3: CASSRTGTEGETQYF

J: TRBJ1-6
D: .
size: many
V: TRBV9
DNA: TGTGCCAGCAGCGTAGTGCAGGACGGGAATTCACCCCTCCACTTT
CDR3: CASSVVQDGNSPLHF

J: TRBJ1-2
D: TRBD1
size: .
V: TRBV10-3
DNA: TGTGCCATCAGTGGTGGAGGGGGCGCTCGGACTAACTATGGCTACACCTTC
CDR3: CAISGGGGARTNYGYTF

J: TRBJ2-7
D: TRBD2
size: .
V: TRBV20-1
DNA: TGCAGTGCTCGGGGACTAGTGTACGAGCAGTACTTC
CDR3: CSARGLVYEQYF

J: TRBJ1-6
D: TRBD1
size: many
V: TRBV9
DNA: TGTGCCAGCGCAAGACAGGGCGAAGGTTCACCCCTCCACTTT
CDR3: CASARQGEGSPLHF